This T cell receptor (beta chain) appears in the sequencing data of a study of control samples from healthy donors and cancer patients. Using immunoSEQ multiplex PCR, the repertoire was profiled, and TCRdb retains in-frame clones only, with some absent. The table has around 81,000 clones, 80% to 95% seen once. J was trimmed by 7 bases and V by 1 base; bases with no gene match: 10. The germline V gene has CDR1 MNHNS and CDR2 SASEGT. CDR3 length equals 18 residues. The TCR originated in a woman aged 25 to 39 in good health. This rearrangement joins TRBV6-1 to TRBJ1-6, with 10 bases fitting TRBD1. The sample taken for sequencing was blood. In DNA form, the CDR3 reads TGTGCCAGCAGTGAAGGTGATATGGGACAGGGGTACAATTCACCCCTCCACTTT. Residues: CASSEGDMGQGYNSPLHF.